This TCR beta chain was recovered during a study of blood T cell repertoires in COVID-19. About the study: T cells, B-cell-depleted T cells, or PBMCs provided the cDNA or gDNA that served as material.

As originally analysed: Estimation of nucleated cell counts was performed using reference gene primer amplification. The table came from immunoSEQ multiplex PCR; TCRdb's copy has only in-frame clones and leaves some out. V and J calls and clone size come straight from that table; D and trimming were deduced from the DNA. The sample contains 300,000 to 400,000 clones, 87% of which appear only once. J gave up 3 bases and V 0 bases, and 12 bases lay outside the gene matches. The CDR3 extends over 18 amino acids. Per the germline V gene, CDR1 is SGDLS and CDR2 is YYNGEE. The sequence derives from a woman in her forties or fifties with COVID-19, enrolled during active disease. Sequencing was performed on peripheral blood. V gene TRBV9 combines with J gene TRBJ2-4; TRBD2 matches 7 bases. The CDR3 nucleotides are TGTGCCAGCAGCGTAGAGGAAGGGAGCGGGAAGGGCAAAAACATTCAGTACTTC. The encoded protein is CASSVEEGSGKGKNIQYF.